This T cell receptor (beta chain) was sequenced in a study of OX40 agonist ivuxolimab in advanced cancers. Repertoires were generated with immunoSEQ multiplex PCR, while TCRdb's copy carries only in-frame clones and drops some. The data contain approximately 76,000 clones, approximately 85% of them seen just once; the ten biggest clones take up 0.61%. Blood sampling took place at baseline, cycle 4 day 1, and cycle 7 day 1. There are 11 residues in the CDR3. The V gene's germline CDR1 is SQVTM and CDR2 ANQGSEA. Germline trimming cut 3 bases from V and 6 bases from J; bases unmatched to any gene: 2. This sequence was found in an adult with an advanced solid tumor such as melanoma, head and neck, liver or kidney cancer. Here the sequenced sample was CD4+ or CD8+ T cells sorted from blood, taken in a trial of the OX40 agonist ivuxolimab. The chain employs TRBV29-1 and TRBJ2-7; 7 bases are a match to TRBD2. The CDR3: CSVDTGGEQYF. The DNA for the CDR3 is TGCAGCGTTGATACGGGGGGCGAGCAGTACTTC.